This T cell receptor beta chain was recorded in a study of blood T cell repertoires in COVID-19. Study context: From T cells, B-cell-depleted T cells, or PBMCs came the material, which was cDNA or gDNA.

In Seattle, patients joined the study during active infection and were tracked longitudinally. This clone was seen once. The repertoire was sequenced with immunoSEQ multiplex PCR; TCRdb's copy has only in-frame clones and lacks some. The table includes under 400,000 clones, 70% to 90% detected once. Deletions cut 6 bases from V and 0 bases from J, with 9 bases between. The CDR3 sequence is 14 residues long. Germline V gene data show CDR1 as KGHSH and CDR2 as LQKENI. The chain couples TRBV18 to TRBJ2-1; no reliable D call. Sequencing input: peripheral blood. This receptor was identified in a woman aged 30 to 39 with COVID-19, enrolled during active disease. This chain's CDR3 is CASSAAISYNEQFF. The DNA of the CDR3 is TGTGCCAGCTCCGCGGCAATCTCCTACAATGAGCAGTTCTTC.